The source of this T cell receptor (beta chain) is a study of T cell clonotyping in hematopoietic cell transplantation. The V and J ends lost 5 bases and 6 bases respectively, with 8 bases between them. This CDR3 is built from 12 residues. Per germline, CDR1 SGHNT and CDR2 YYREEE (reference sequence). About this clone itself: Its antigen remains unidentified.

Study-level results: Broader posttransplant TCR repertoire diversity was predicted by graft donor and pretransplant recipient Inverse Simpson Index values. No sorting was done, leaving CD4 and CD8 contributions mixed. Recipient TCR diversity dropped after transplant; expanded clonotypes rose from day 30 to 180.

The method was immunoSEQ multiplex PCR; TCRdb's version includes in-frame clones alone and lacks a portion of them. The sample includes 26,000 or so clones, more than 90% of them seen just once. The sequence was collected from a man aged 45-65 years in good health. Some clones in this sample may be carry-over from other donors' samples. Sequencing was performed on peripheral blood mononuclear cells. J is TRBJ2-2 and V is TRBV5-4; unclear D gene. CDR3 in amino acids: CASSLAAGELFF. The CDR3 nucleotides are TGTGCCAGCAGTCTTGCGGCCGGGGAGCTGTTTTTT.